This T cell receptor beta chain was documented in a study of T cells after yellow fever vaccination. Germline CDR1 SGHTA, CDR2 FQGNSA. The CDR3 covers 19 residues. Losses at the gene ends were 2 bases for V and 4 bases for J; bases not matched to a gene: 8. TCRdb processed the 5' RACE reads anew with MiXCR; each CDR3 protein has one entry. Of some 340,000 distinct CDR3 sequences in the sample, roughly 4.3% are singletons; the top ten hold 20% to 25%. This clonotype was picked up a small number of times. The sequencing used PBMCs, collected 5 days after the yellow fever booster vaccination. This receptor was obtained from a man aged 18-30 years who received the YFV17D yellow fever vaccine. V gene TRBV7-2 combines with J gene TRBJ2-2; 15 positions agree with TRBD2. CDR3 in DNA: TGTGCCAGCAGCTTAAAAGGACTAGCGGGGGGGCACGGCACCGGGGAGCTGTTTTTT. It codes for CASSLKGLAGGHGTGELFF.